The 22 T cell receptor beta chains presented below share a single source sample, sequenced in a study of T cells after yellow fever vaccination. Each CDR3 protein gets one entry after TCRdb re-called the 5' RACE reads with MiXCR. The sample includes about 630,000 distinct CDR3 sequences, 10% to 15% seen only once; the top ten take 15%. This sample comprised PBMCs, obtained on the day of the yellow fever booster vaccination. These receptors all stem from a man aged 25 to 45 who received the YFV17D yellow fever vaccine.

This clonotype came up a few times. CDR3 nucleotides: TGTGCCAGCAGTTCCTCACAGGGACACGAGCAGTACTTC. It codes for CASSSSQGHEQYF. The chain is built from TRBV27 and TRBJ2-7; TRBD1 is a possible D gene (6 bases). Trimming cost V 4 bases and J 5 bases, with 12 bases left between them. CDR3 length equals 13 residues. Germline V gene sequence: CDR1 MNHEY, CDR2 SMNVEV (reference sequence).

This clonotype was picked up many times. This chain uses TRBV7-2 with TRBJ1-1, with a possible D match to TRBD1 (6 bases). V was shortened by 4 bases and J by 1 base, with 7 bases between the two germline ends. The CDR3 extends over 13 amino acids. Germline assignment: CDR1 SGHTA and CDR2 FQGNSA. CDR3: CASSSQGNTEAFF. The CDR3 DNA reads TGTGCCAGCAGCTCACAGGGGAACACTGAAGCTTTCTTT.

The chain couples TRBV9 to TRBJ2-1, with TRBD2 matching over 11 bases. This CDR3 comprises 15 residues. Unmatched junction bases numbered 8, after V lost 2 bases and J lost 10 bases. Germline values: CDR1 SGDLS, CDR2 YYNGEE. The CDR3 spells CASSVTSGVNPEQFF. The CDR3 nucleotides are TGTGCCAGCAGCGTGACTAGCGGGGTTAACCCGGAGCAGTTCTTC.

This clonotype was counted a few times. This chain joins TRBV12-3 or TRBV12-4 and TRBJ2-1; 9 bases are a match to TRBD2. CDR3 length: 16 amino acids. J lost 8 bases, V lost 5 bases, and 13 bases had no gene match. For the CDR3, the DNA is TGTGCCAGCAGTGGCCTCGGGGCGGGAGGGCAGTATGAGCAGTTCTTC. Translated: CASSGLGAGGQYEQFF.

The chain is built from TRBV6-5 and TRBJ1-4, with 9 bases matching TRBD1. Trimming took 5 bases from V and 7 from J; bases not matched to a gene: 5. Germline CDR1 MNHEY, CDR2 SVGAGI. The CDR3 extends over 14 amino acids. The chain's CDR3 is CASSPDRGFEKLFF. The CDR3 DNA is TGTGCCAGCAGTCCTGACAGGGGGTTTGAAAAACTGTTTTTT.

This clonotype was seen only a few times. One end of the junction does not line up with germline, which may come from a read error. The chain couples TRBV29-1 to TRBJ1-1; 7 bases are a match to TRBD1. Germline V lookup: CDR1 SQVTM, CDR2 ANQGSEA. The CDR3 has 12 amino acids. The CDR3 nucleotides are TGCAGCGCCACCGAGACAGGGAGTGAAACTTTCTTT. It specifies CSATETGSETFF.

In its sample, this clonotype was seen a few times. The V gene is TRBV7-2, the J gene TRBJ1-2; 9 positions agree with TRBD1. V shed 5 bases, J shed 5 bases, and the junction held 6 bases outside the gene matches. This CDR3 region has 14 residues. Per the germline V gene, CDR1 is SGHTA and CDR2 is FQGNSA. CDR3: CASSTSGQGYGYTF. The DNA for the CDR3 is TGTGCCAGCAGCACCTCGGGACAGGGTTATGGCTACACCTTC.

The gene calls are TRBV12-3 or TRBV12-4 and TRBJ1-5; maybe TRBD1 (5 bases). This CDR3 comprises 15 residues. Trimming pared 3 bases from V and 2 bases from J, leaving 11 bases between. The CDR3 region has the DNA TGTGCCAGCAGTTTCATGGGCAGGGGCAATCAGCCCCAGCATTTT. As protein: CASSFMGRGNQPQHF.

In DNA, the CDR3 is TGTGCCAGCAGCGGAAGGACTAGCGGGAGGGGCGGGGAGCTGTTTTTT. Amino acids: CASSGRTSGRGGELFF. J is TRBJ2-2 and V is TRBV4-2, with 15 bases matching TRBD2. Per the germline V gene, CDR1 is LGHNA and CDR2 is YNFKEQ. The CDR3 is made up of 16 amino acids. V shed 5 bases and J 7 bases; nucleotides not matched to a gene: 5.

A few counts support this clonotype. The genes are TRBV24-1 and TRBJ2-1, with D possibly being TRBD2 (6 bases). Germline CDR1 and CDR2: KGHDR and SFDVKD. The CDR3 has 14 residues. The V end was cut by 2 bases, the J end by 8 bases, with 12 bases between. Here the CDR3 reads CATSDSPLAHEQFF. CDR3 coding DNA: TGTGCCACCAGTGATTCCCCACTAGCCCATGAGCAGTTCTTC.

This clonotype was seen many times. The rearrangement uses TRBV25-1 and TRBJ2-2; possibly TRBD1 for D (5 bases). The CDR3 contains 17 residues. Deletions cut 2 bases from V and 4 bases from J, with 17 bases between. Germline lookup yields CDR1 MGHDK and CDR2 SYGVNS. CDR3: CASSERLVGAITGELFF. CDR3 coding DNA: TGTGCCAGCAGTGAACGGTTGGTTGGGGCAATCACCGGGGAGCTGTTTTTT.

This clonotype turned up a few times. This chain links TRBV3-1 with TRBJ2-3; D remains ambiguous. Germline assignment: CDR1 LGHDT and CDR2 YNNKEL (reference sequence). With 1 base removed from V and 0 bases from J, the gap between germline ends came to 14 bases. The CDR3 covers 17 residues. The CDR3: CASSQGLYFGSTDTQYF. In nucleotides, the CDR3 is TGTGCCAGCAGCCAAGGGCTGTATTTCGGGAGCACAGATACGCAGTATTTT.

This clonotype has more than one count but fewer than ten. The chain couples TRBV5-1 to TRBJ2-3; 7 nucleotides match TRBD1. Per the germline V gene, CDR1 is SGHRS and CDR2 is YFSETQ. The ends lost 3 bases at V and 2 bases at J; junction bases unmatched: 6. This CDR3 is built from 15 residues. The CDR3 region has the DNA TGCGCCAGCAGCTCCCGGGACAGATACACAGATACGCAGTATTTT. As protein: CASSSRDRYTDTQYF.

This clonotype was detected a few times. This chain connects TRBV7-2 to TRBJ2-5; TRBD1 might be the D (5 bases). V was cut by 4 bases and J by 7 bases, with 13 bases left in between. Germline lookup yields CDR1 SGHTA and CDR2 FQGNSA. CDR3 length: 13 residues. In DNA, the CDR3 is TGTGCCAGCAGCTCGGACACGGGCACGACCCAGTACTTC. Residues: CASSSDTGTTQYF. The full variable domain, completed using reference TRBV7-2 and TRBJ2-5, is GAGVSQSPSNKVTEKGKDVELRCDPISGHTALYWYRQSLGQGLEFLIYFQGNSAPDKSGLPSDRFSAERTGGSVSTLTIQRTQQEDSAVYLCASSSDTGTTQYFGPGTRLLVL.

CDR3 protein: CASRRDLAGDYEQYF. As DNA, the CDR3 is TGTGCCAGCAGACGCGATCTAGCGGGAGACTACGAGCAGTACTTC. This rearrangement joins TRBV7-2 to TRBJ2-7; 10 bases match TRBD2. The CDR3 is made up of 15 amino acids. J lost 3 bases, V lost 6 bases, and 8 bases had no gene match. The V gene's germline CDR1 is SGHTA and CDR2 FQGNSA.

The genes are TRBV20-1 and TRBJ2-7; TRBD1 agrees at 9 bases. V lost 2 bases to trimming and J lost 4 bases; unmatched junction nucleotides: 3. The CDR3 covers 13 residues. CDR1 is DFQATT and CDR2 is SNEGSKA in the germline V gene (reference sequence). CDR3 protein: CSARNRGQYEQYF. The CDR3 bases are TGCAGTGCTAGAAACAGGGGGCAATACGAGCAGTACTTC.

In its sample, this clonotype was seen a few times. DNA of the CDR3: TGTGCCACCTTCGAAGAGGTGACTCAGAACACCGGGGAGCTGTTTTTT. It encodes CATFEEVTQNTGELFF. J is TRBJ2-2 and V is TRBV24-1; the D is unclear. The germline V gene encodes CDR1 KGHDR and CDR2 SFDVKD. The ends were cut back, 9 bases at V and 1 base at J, with 17 bases in the middle. This CDR3 spans 16 amino acids.

This clonotype was detected a few times. The chain recombines TRBV20-1 with TRBJ1-4, with D uncertain. The germline V gene encodes CDR1 DFQATT and CDR2 SNEGSKA (reference sequence). The V gene lost 0 bases and the J gene lost 7 bases, with 6 bases spanning the gap. The CDR3 runs 12 residues. As DNA, the CDR3 is TGCAGTGCTAGAGAGACGGGTGAAAAACTGTTTTTT. It codes for CSARETGEKLFF.

The V call is TRBV28, the J call TRBJ1-5; possible D gene TRBD1, 5 bases. Per the germline V gene, CDR1 is MDHEN and CDR2 is SYDVKM. The CDR3 extends over 17 amino acids. V was cut by 3 bases and J by 2 bases, with 17 bases left in between. The CDR3 coding sequence is TGTGCCAGCAGTTTCCCCAGGGCGAGGGGTGGCAATCAGCCCCAGCATTTT. It codes for CASSFPRARGGNQPQHF. Full variable domain (remainder filled in from reference TRBV28 and TRBJ1-5): DVKVTQSSRYLVKRTGEKVFLECVQDMDHENMFWYRQDPGLGLRLIYFSYDVKMKEKGDIPEGYSVSREKKERFSLILESASTNQTSMYLCASSFPRARGGNQPQHFGDGTRLSIL.

This chain links TRBV12-5 with TRBJ2-5; TRBD1 matches 10 bases. Germline values: CDR1 LGHNT, CDR2 FRNRAP. The V segment lost 6 bases and the J segment 4 bases; nucleotides outside the gene matches: 8. The CDR3 consists of 15 residues. The CDR3 sequence: CASGSGDRGRETQYF. The CDR3 bases are TGTGCTAGTGGAAGCGGGGACAGGGGACGAGAGACCCAGTACTTC.

This clonotype was counted many times. The J gene is TRBJ2-1, the V gene TRBV20-1; a possible D gene is TRBD2 (6 bases). CDR1 is DFQATT and CDR2 is SNEGSKA in the germline V gene (reference sequence). Trimming removed 1 base at V and 7 bases at J, with 20 bases between. This CDR3 is 16 amino acids long. The CDR3 DNA reads as TGCAGTGCTAGAGTCCCCCGCGGGGATTTGATGAATGAGCAGTTCTTC. Protein product: CSARVPRGDLMNEQFF.

This CDR3 reads CASFVDLANTGELFF. CDR3 DNA: TGTGCCAGCTTCGTCGACTTGGCCAACACCGGGGAGCTGTTTTTT. The genes are TRBV18 and TRBJ2-2; D uncertain. V lost 7 bases and J lost 2, with 14 bases in between. The CDR3 length is 15 residues. The germline gives CDR1 KGHSH, CDR2 LQKENI.